One and the same sample provided the 28 T cell receptor beta chains below, sequenced in a study of blood T cell repertoires in COVID-19 (dated by TCRdb to the early 2020s). The library relied on the immunoSEQ multiplex PCR assay. Drawn from immuneACCESS, this table holds only the in-frame rearrangements with V and J called that TCRdb kept. Clones are partly lost; checked studies trace under half to an unresolved V gene and leave the rest unexplained. This sample holds some 300,000 clones; 89% were observed only once. The ten largest account for 2.5% to 3.5% of the sample. Sequences were obtained from PBMCs or T cells enriched from blood (not recorded which). These receptors were collected from a woman in her fifties or sixties who had been exposed to COVID-19.

The rearrangement uses TRBV19 and TRBJ1-1, with 10 bases that match TRBD1. The CDR3 is made up of 14 amino acids. Germline lookup yields CDR1 LNHDA and CDR2 SQIVND (reference sequence). Trimming took 3 bases from V and 8 from J; bases not matched to a gene: 6. This CDR3 reads CASSIRDRGQEAFF. The CDR3 bases are TGTGCCAGTAGTATCCGGGACAGGGGACAAGAAGCTTTCTTT.

DNA of the CDR3: TGTGCCAGCAGTGAACTGGGACAGGGGAGTGAAAAACTGTTTTTT. Translation gives CASSELGQGSEKLFF. This chain connects TRBV25-1 to TRBJ1-4; 10 bases are a match to TRBD1. This CDR3 is 15 amino acids long. The J segment lost 7 bases and the V segment lost 2 bases, leaving 4 bases of the junction unmatched. The germline V gene encodes CDR1 MGHDK and CDR2 SYGVNS. The whole variable domain, remainder taken from reference TRBV25-1 and TRBJ1-4, is EADIYQTPRYLVIGTGKKITLECSQTMGHDKMYWYQQDPGMELHLIHYSYGVNSTEKGDLSSESTVSRIRTEHFPLTLESARPSHTSQYLCASSELGQGSEKLFFGSGTQLSVL.

The chain is built from TRBV5-5 and TRBJ1-2, with D perhaps TRBD1 (6 bases). The germline gives CDR1 SGHKS, CDR2 YYEKEE (reference sequence). This CDR3 region has 15 residues. Trimming cost V 1 base and J 4 bases, with 14 bases left between them. The CDR3 protein is CASSLYIQGLYGYTF. The DNA of the CDR3 is TGTGCCAGCAGCTTGTATATACAGGGCCTCTATGGCTACACCTTC.

This clone was seen just once. The chain carries TRBV5-4 and TRBJ2-3; D not certain. The CDR3 covers 15 residues. CDR1 is SGHNT, CDR2 YYREEE, per germline (reference sequence). V lost 4 bases to trimming and J lost 5 bases, with 17 bases between them. In DNA, the CDR3 is TGTGCCAGCAGCCCTTCCGGAGTTGTCGGAGATACGCAGTATTTT. Its protein is CASSPSGVVGDTQYF.

The rearrangement joins TRBV7-8 to TRBJ2-7; D is perhaps TRBD1 (6 bases). The CDR3 spans 14 residues. Per the germline V gene, CDR1 is SGHVS and CDR2 is FQNEAQ. V was trimmed by 1 base and J by 0 bases, leaving 7 bases between them. The CDR3 DNA reads TGTGCCAGCAGCTTAGGGACAGCCTCCTACGAGCAGTACTTC. It yields the protein CASSLGTASYEQYF.

The V and J genes are TRBV5-1 and TRBJ2-3; 12 bases map to TRBD2. Looked up from germline, CDR1 is SGHRS and CDR2 is YFSETQ. The CDR3 extends over 18 amino acids. The J segment lost 0 bases and the V segment lost 3 bases, leaving 8 bases of the junction unmatched. CDR3 sequence: CASSSTSGGTPSTDTQYF. The CDR3 DNA sequence: TGCGCCAGCAGCTCTACTAGCGGGGGGACCCCTAGCACAGATACGCAGTATTTT.

V and J are TRBV3-1 (or the pseudogene TRBV3-2) and TRBJ2-5; a weak D match, TRBD1 (5 bases). Germline CDR1 is LGHDT and CDR2 is YNNKEL (reference sequence). V lost 0 bases and J lost 8, with 16 bases in between. The CDR3 runs to 15 residues. The CDR3 sequence: CASSQEVGPLGTQYF. The CDR3 nucleotides read TGTGCCAGCAGCCAAGAGGTGGGGCCCCTAGGAACCCAGTACTTC.

The chain joins TRBV4-1 to TRBJ1-2, with D tentatively TRBD1 (5 bases). Germline values: CDR1 MGHRA, CDR2 YSYEKL. This CDR3 has 15 residues. Trimming removed 3 bases at V and 5 bases at J, with 16 bases between. CDR3 protein: CASSQEGRRGYGYTF. CDR3 in DNA: TGCGCCAGCAGCCAGGAAGGAAGGCGGGGGTATGGCTACACCTTC.

This clone occurred a few times. The chain couples TRBV2 to TRBJ1-1; D is ambiguous. CDR1 and CDR2 (germline): SNHLY, FYNNEI. Trimming cost V 6 bases and J 1 base, with 9 bases left between them. CDR3 length equals 13 residues. CDR3 sequence: CASSATPNTEAFF. In nucleotides, the CDR3 is TGTGCCAGCAGCGCTACTCCGAACACTGAAGCTTTCTTT.

The V and J genes are TRBV6-5 and TRBJ1-1; TRBD1 agrees at 10 bases. After removal of 0 bases from V and 5 bases from J, the junction contained 3 bases not matched to a gene. This CDR3 is 15 amino acids long. The germline CDR1 and CDR2 sequences are MNHEY and SVGAGI. CDR3: CASSYSTGGVTEAFF. The CDR3 nucleotides are TGTGCCAGCAGTTACTCGACAGGGGGCGTAACTGAAGCTTTCTTT.

The chain is built from TRBV7-9 and TRBJ2-7; D is uncertain. Germline V lookup: CDR1 SEHNR, CDR2 FQNEAQ (reference sequence). The ends were cut back, 5 bases at V and 0 bases at J, with 8 bases in the middle. This CDR3 has 13 amino acids. This chain's CDR3 is CASSPYSSYEQYF. The CDR3 nucleotides are TGTGCCAGCAGCCCATACAGCTCCTACGAGCAGTACTTC.

The rearrangement uses TRBV7-2 and TRBJ2-5, with 7 bases matching TRBD2. V was clipped by 11 bases and J by 2 bases; unmatched bases: 11. The CDR3 is 14 residues long. CDR1 and CDR2 (germline): SGHTA, FQGNSA. The CDR3 DNA is TGTGCCTCTGGGGGGGGTTCGGGTCAAGAGACCCAGTACTTC. It specifies CASGGGSGQETQYF.

The rearrangement uses TRBV2 and TRBJ2-3; a weak D match, TRBD2 (6 bases). Trimming took off 4 bases at V and 6 bases at J, with 14 bases between the two ends. The CDR3 has 14 residues. Germline V CDR1 and CDR2: SNHLY, FYNNEI. CDR3 protein: CASSVGLGTDTQYF. CDR3 coding DNA: TGTGCCAGCAGTGTAGGATTAGGGACTGATACGCAGTATTTT.

The rearrangement uses TRBV28 and TRBJ2-7; D remains ambiguous. V lost 6 bases and J 6 bases, leaving 9 bases between the germline ends. Germline V lookup: CDR1 MDHEN, CDR2 SYDVKM. This CDR3 region has 11 residues. CDR3 bases: TGTGCCAGCAGCCGCGGCTCCGAGCAGTACTTC. As protein: CASSRGSEQYF. The variable domain in full, with the rest retrieved from reference TRBV28 and TRBJ2-7, is DVKVTQSSRYLVKRTGEKVFLECVQDMDHENMFWYRQDPGLGLRLIYFSYDVKMKEKGDIPEGYSVSREKKERFSLILESASTNQTSMYLCASSRGSEQYFGPGTRLTVT.

The chain combines TRBV5-6 with TRBJ1-6, with D possibly TRBD1 on 5 matching bases. The V and J ends lost 8 bases and 9 bases respectively, with 15 bases between them. CDR1 is SGHDT, CDR2 YYEEEE, per germline. This CDR3 contains 13 residues. Here the CDR3 reads CASAQGAGSPLHF. The CDR3 DNA sequence: TGTGCCAGTGCGCAGGGTGCCGGTTCACCCCTCCACTTT.

This sequence joins TRBV28 and TRBJ2-2, with D perhaps TRBD2 (5 bases). Trimming removed 7 bases at V and 0 bases at J, with 15 bases between. CDR3 length: 16 residues. Germline-derived CDR1 and CDR2 are MDHEN and SYDVKM. CDR3 nucleotides: TGTGCCAGCAAAGCACGGGGAACTACGAACACCGGGGAGCTGTTTTTT. Its protein product is CASKARGTTNTGELFF.

V usage is TRBV2 and J usage is TRBJ1-4, with TRBD1 matching over 9 bases. V gave up 6 bases and J gave up 11 bases; unmatched junction bases: 10. The CDR3 extends over 14 amino acids. CDR1 SNHLY and CDR2 FYNNEI come from the germline V gene. The CDR3 here is CASSPGQGLSKLFF. In DNA form, the CDR3 reads TGTGCCAGCAGCCCTGGACAGGGGTTGAGCAAACTGTTTTTT.

The chain joins TRBV11-2 to TRBJ1-1; D perhaps matches TRBD1 (6 bases). Germline V gene sequence: CDR1 SGHAT, CDR2 FQNNGV. Trimming stripped 3 bases from V and 1 base from J, with 6 bases between. This CDR3 is built from 13 residues. The DNA for the CDR3 is TGTGCCAGCAGCTTGGACAGGAACACTGAAGCTTTCTTT. Protein sequence: CASSLDRNTEAFF.

V and J are TRBV5-4 and TRBJ1-2, with D perhaps matching TRBD1 (6 bases). Trimming removed 2 bases from V and 5 bases from J, with 10 bases in between. The CDR3 runs 13 residues. Germline lookup yields CDR1 SGHNT and CDR2 YYREEE (reference sequence). The CDR3 is CASSLRTAYGYTF. CDR3 sequence (DNA): TGTGCCAGCAGCTTACGGACAGCGTATGGCTACACCTTC.

This clone was seen more than once but under ten times. The CDR3: CASSTDRGQLRGEDTQYF. In DNA, the CDR3 is TGTGCCAGCAGTACCGACAGGGGGCAGTTGAGGGGAGAAGATACGCAGTATTTT. The chain carries TRBV28 and TRBJ2-3, with 10 bases lining up with TRBD1. The CDR3 sequence is 18 residues long. Germline V gene data show CDR1 as MDHEN and CDR2 as SYDVKM. J lost 5 bases, V lost 5 bases, and 16 bases had no gene match. Complete variable domain (other parts from reference TRBV28 and TRBJ2-3): DVKVTQSSRYLVKRTGEKVFLECVQDMDHENMFWYRQDPGLGLRLIYFSYDVKMKEKGDIPEGYSVSREKKERFSLILESASTNQTSMYLCASSTDRGQLRGEDTQYFGPGTRLTVL.

The chain recombines TRBV2 with TRBJ2-7; tentatively, D is TRBD1 (6 bases). Trimming removed 5 bases at V and 2 bases at J, with 13 bases between. The germline gives CDR1 SNHLY, CDR2 FYNNEI. The CDR3 consists of 14 residues. Here the CDR3 reads CASSRDRLTYEQYF. The CDR3 DNA follows: TGTGCCAGCAGTCGCGACAGGTTAACCTACGAGCAGTACTTC.

The V call is TRBV5-1, the J call TRBJ1-6; TRBD1 aligns across 7 bases. With 4 bases clipped from V and 12 bases from J, the junction kept 13 bases outside the gene matches. The germline V gene encodes CDR1 SGHRS and CDR2 YFSETQ. This CDR3 has 15 amino acids. CDR3: CASSPTDRDLGPLHF. CDR3 DNA: TGCGCCAGCAGCCCGACCGACAGGGATCTAGGACCCCTCCACTTT.

The chain carries TRBV2 and TRBJ2-2; TRBD1 aligns across 7 bases. The CDR3 has 16 amino acids. Germline-derived CDR1 and CDR2 are SNHLY and FYNNEI. V dropped 6 bases and J dropped 1; count of bases not matched to a gene: 8. This CDR3 is CASSDPRQGNTGELFF. CDR3 nucleotides: TGTGCCAGCAGCGATCCGAGACAGGGGAACACCGGGGAGCTGTTTTTT.

The V and J genes are TRBV27 and TRBJ1-2; D is perhaps TRBD1 (5 bases). V was cut by 4 bases and J by 9 bases, with 9 bases left in between. The V gene's germline CDR1 is MNHEY and CDR2 SMNVEV (reference sequence). The CDR3 runs 11 residues. As DNA, the CDR3 is TGTGCCAGCAGTTCGGGGGGGAGCTACACCTTC. Its translation is CASSSGGSYTF.

The chain couples TRBV20-1 to TRBJ2-4; TRBD1 matches at 7 bases. The trim removed 3 bases at V and 6 bases at J, leaving 8 bases unmatched. The length of the CDR3 is 14 residues. The germline CDR1 and CDR2 sequences are DFQATT and SNEGSKA (reference sequence). The CDR3 DNA sequence: TGCAGTGCTAGTCAACAGGGGCACGGAAACATTCAGTACTTC. The encoded protein is CSASQQGHGNIQYF.

This clone was observed once. The chain links TRBV21-1 to TRBJ1-5; TRBD1 was called by the table and not checked on the DNA. TRBV21-1 counts as a pseudogene. The CDR3 spans 17 residues. Here the CDR3 reads CASSQTEQGEGNQPQHF. CDR3 sequence (DNA): TGTGCCAGCAGCCAAACCGAACAGGGCGAGGGCAATCAGCCCCAGCATTTT.

The rearrangement links TRBV2 to TRBJ2-2, with 8 bases fitting TRBD1. The germline V gene encodes CDR1 SNHLY and CDR2 FYNNEI. The length of the CDR3 is 15 residues. J lost 7 bases, V lost 5 bases, and 9 bases had no gene match. The CDR3 loop reads CASSPTQGAVGELFF. The DNA for the CDR3 is TGTGCCAGCAGTCCTACCCAGGGGGCGGTCGGGGAGCTGTTTTTT.

The chain joins TRBV6-1 to TRBJ1-1; D is undetermined. Germline V gene sequence: CDR1 MNHNS, CDR2 SASEGT. This CDR3 is built from 16 residues. Deletions cut 1 base from V and 0 bases from J, with 12 bases between. This CDR3 reads CASSEVGGRMNTEAFF. Written as DNA, the CDR3 is TGTGCCAGCAGTGAAGTGGGTGGGAGGATGAACACTGAAGCTTTCTTT.